This record looks at one T cell receptor (beta chain) sequence and its context. The data were taken from a study of blood T cell repertoires in COVID-19. On the study more broadly: Samples representing acute and convalescent COVID-19 were sourced from the United States, Italy and Spain. Sources were T cells, B-cell-depleted T cells, or PBMCs; the material itself was cDNA or gDNA.

Measured with immunoSEQ multiplex PCR; TCRdb has only the in-frame clones, and not every one. The table lists 65,000 to 95,000 clones, 70% to 90% of them singletons. The CDR3 has 14 amino acids. Germline CDR1 SNHLY, CDR2 FYNNEI. With 7 bases removed from V and 0 bases from J, the gap between germline ends came to 12 bases. Sequencing was performed on peripheral blood. The chain couples TRBV2 to TRBJ1-2; D is unresolved. The origin of this receptor is a man aged 70-80 years with active or convalescent COVID-19. The chain's CDR3 is CASTNRSANYGYTF. The CDR3 bases are TGTGCCAGCACTAATAGAAGCGCTAACTATGGCTACACCTTC.